The clone carrying this TCR beta chain was observed a few times. Antigen: not known. The germline gives CDR1 SNHLY, CDR2 FYNNEI. Trimming shortened V by 7 bases and J by 5 bases, and 12 bases separated the two germline ends. The CDR3 sequence is 12 residues long. The data belong to a study of early T cells in non-severe SARS-CoV-2 infection. Across the whole study: From unsorted whole blood, bulk RNA was sequenced, and the chains remained unpaired. Study-wide points: VDJdb-based matching was biased toward anti-spike CD8 responses and missed private and CD4 specificities.

The TCR library protocol attached unique molecular identifiers to the individual cDNA molecules. One entry per CDR3 protein results from TCRdb running MiXCR on the 5' RACE reads. The sample shows roughly 65,000 distinct CDR3 sequences, around 9.9% of them seen only once. Sequenced sample: whole blood. This TCR was sampled from an adult who was a healthcare worker with PCR-confirmed SARS-CoV-2 infection or an uninfected control (not recorded which). The chain employs TRBV2 and TRBJ2-7; D may match TRBD1 or TRBD2 (5 bases each). The CDR3: CASTSRGDEQYF. CDR3 nucleotide sequence: TGTGCCAGCACCAGCCGGGGCGACGAGCAGTACTTC.